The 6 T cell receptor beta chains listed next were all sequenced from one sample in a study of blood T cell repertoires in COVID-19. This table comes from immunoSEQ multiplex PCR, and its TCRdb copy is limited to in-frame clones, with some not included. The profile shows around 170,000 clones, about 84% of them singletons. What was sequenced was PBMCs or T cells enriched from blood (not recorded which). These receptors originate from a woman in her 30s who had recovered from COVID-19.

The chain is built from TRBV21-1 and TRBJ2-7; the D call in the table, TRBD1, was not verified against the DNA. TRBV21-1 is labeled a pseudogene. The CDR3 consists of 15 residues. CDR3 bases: TGTGCCAGCAGCAAAGGCGCGACAGAGGACTACGAGCAGTACTTC. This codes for CASSKGATEDYEQYF.

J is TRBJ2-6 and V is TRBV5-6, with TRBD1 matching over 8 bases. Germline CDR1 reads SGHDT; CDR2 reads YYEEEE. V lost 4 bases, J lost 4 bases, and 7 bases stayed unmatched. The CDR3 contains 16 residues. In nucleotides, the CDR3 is TGTGCCAGCAGCCCCAACAGGGGGTTAGGGGCCAACGTCCTGACTTTC. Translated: CASSPNRGLGANVLTF.

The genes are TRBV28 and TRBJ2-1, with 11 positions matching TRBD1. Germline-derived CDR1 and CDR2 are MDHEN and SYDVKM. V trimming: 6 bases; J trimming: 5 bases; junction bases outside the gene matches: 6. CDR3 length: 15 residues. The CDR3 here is CASSSGTGGNNEQFF. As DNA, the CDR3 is TGTGCCAGCAGCTCCGGGACAGGGGGAAACAATGAGCAGTTCTTC.

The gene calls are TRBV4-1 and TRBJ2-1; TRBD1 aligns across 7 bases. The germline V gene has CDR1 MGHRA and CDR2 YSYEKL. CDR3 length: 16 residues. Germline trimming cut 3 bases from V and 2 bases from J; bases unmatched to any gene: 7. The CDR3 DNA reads TGCGCCAGCAGCCATGGCTCAGGGGGACCCTACAATGAGCAGTTCTTC. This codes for CASSHGSGGPYNEQFF.

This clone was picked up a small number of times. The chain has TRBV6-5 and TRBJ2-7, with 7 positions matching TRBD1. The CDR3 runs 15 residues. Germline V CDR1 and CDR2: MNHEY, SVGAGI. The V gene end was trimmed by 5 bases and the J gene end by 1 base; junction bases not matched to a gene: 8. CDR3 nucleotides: TGTGCCAGCAGTAACCGAGGGGGCGAATCCTACGAGCAGTACTTC. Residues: CASSNRGGESYEQYF.

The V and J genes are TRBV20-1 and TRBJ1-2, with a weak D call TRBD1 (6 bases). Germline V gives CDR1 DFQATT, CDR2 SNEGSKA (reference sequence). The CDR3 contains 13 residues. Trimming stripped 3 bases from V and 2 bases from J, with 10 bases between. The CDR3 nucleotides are TGCAGTGCTAGTGGGACATTCAACTATGGCTACACCTTC. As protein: CSASGTFNYGYTF.